This T cell receptor beta chain appears in the sequencing data of a study of blood T cells in healthy people across ages. Study-level findings and limits: Naive and antigen-experienced cells were not separated, limiting conclusive comparison.

Sample-barcoded 5' priming and a J-beta primer mix drove a second PCR of 7 to 11 cycles. Through a template-switch adaptor with 12 random nucleotides, each cDNA molecule received a tag. MiXCR, run by TCRdb on the 5' RACE reads, gives a single entry per CDR3 protein. In the table there are 1.5 million to 2 million distinct CDR3 sequences, 30% to 40% of which are singletons. The CDR3 totals 13 residues. V was pared by 7 bases and J by 1 base, with 9 bases between. Per the germline V gene, CDR1 is MNHEY and CDR2 is SVGAGI. About this clonotype: The antigen remains unidentified.

The rearrangement links TRBV6-5 to TRBJ2-3, with D uncertain. Specimen: blood. The clonotype originates from a human donor in good health. CDR3 DNA sequence: TGTGCCAGCATAACGTTTCGCACAGATACGCAGTATTTT. Translated, it gives CASITFRTDTQYF.